This T cell receptor beta chain originates from a study of blood T cells in healthy people across ages. Study observations and caveats: The study found more naive CD4+ cells and higher diversity in long-lived than aged donors.

This CDR3 is 13 amino acids long. Trimming left V 11 bases short and J 6 bases short, with 14 bases between. Combining a sample-barcoded 5' primer with a J-beta primer mix, a second PCR ran for roughly 6 to 12 cycles. TCRdb used MiXCR to reprocess the 5' RACE reads, holding one entry per CDR3 protein. Here the sample spans 600,000 to 800,000 distinct CDR3 sequences, 52% being singletons. A word on this clonotype: Its antigen is unknown. A clone one base away is much larger, so this may be a read error.

The chain uses TRBV12-3 or TRBV12-4 and TRBJ1-6; D unclear. This receptor was obtained from a woman of 80 years or more in good health. Sequenced material: blood. DNA for the CDR3: TGTGCCTGCACGACCATACCTAATTCACCCCTCCACTTT. The encoded protein is CACTTIPNSPLHF.